This T cell receptor (beta chain) was recorded in a study of vaccination and CD4 T cells after COVID-19. Study in general: SARS-CoV-2, HCoV-NL63, HCoV-OC43 and HCoV-229E supplied the overlapping spike peptides used to stimulate cells. Each control was exposed to a CEFX pool, an HIV-1 Nef pool, or no peptide at all. Findings of the study overall: Nearly all convalescent vaccine-specific clones, 304 of 307, recognized only SARS-CoV-2 spike. Of the reactive clones in convalescent patients, a median about 90% showed up only post-vaccination.

Described treatment: roughly 10-day PBMC culture with coronavirus spike peptide pools or control peptides (ViraFEST assay). At the Johns Hopkins FTIC core, DNA taken from cultured CD4+ T cells was sequenced by way of the Oncomine TCR Beta short-read assay. TCRdb re-called the PCR reads with MiXCR, one entry per CDR3 protein. The sample includes 22,000 or so distinct CDR3 sequences, about 45% of them seen just once. This CDR3 is 13 amino acids long. V shed 6 bases and J shed 4 bases, with 9 bases lying between them. Germline assignment: CDR1 MNHEY and CDR2 SVGEGT. This clonotype has a handful of counts. Antigen specificity is unknown.

This chain connects TRBV6-2 or TRBV6-3 to TRBJ2-2; D not certain. This TCR was recovered from a human donor who had recovered from COVID-19. The source material was CD4+ T cells from blood, cultured in vitro. The CDR3 DNA is TGTGCCAGCAGAGTAACGGGCACCGGGGAGCTGTTTTTT. Its protein is CASRVTGTGELFF.